Listed below are T cell receptor beta chains from one sample, sequenced in a study of cytomegalovirus exposure and HLA in healthy donors. The data were produced by immunoSEQ multiplex PCR, yet TCRdb's version contains in-frame clones alone and is incomplete. Of tens of thousands of clones detected, about 77% appear once; the ten largest clones hold roughly 2.6%. Sequences were obtained from PBMCs. These receptors were collected from a male donor in good health and CMV-seropositive. The CDR3 runs from the conserved cysteine through the conserved F or W. A D gene is named only where the DNA matches it firmly. The size of a clone is reported for some rows only, either as once, few or many, or as a class for expanded clones.

V	size	D	J	CDR3	DNA
TRBV7-9	NA	NA	TRBJ2-1	CASSLSAVLYNEQFF	TGTGCCAGCAGCTTATCAGCGGTATTGTACAATGAGCAGTTCTTC
TRBV7-3	NA	TRBD1	TRBJ2-5	CASSRDSQETQYF	TGTGCCAGCAGCCGGGACAGTCAAGAGACCCAGTACTTC
TRBV28	NA	TRBD2	TRBJ2-5	CASSLRTSGSIKETQYF	TGTGCCAGCAGTCTACGGACTAGCGGGTCCATTAAAGAGACCCAGTACTTC
TRBV5-1	NA	NA	TRBJ1-3	CASSLAGQSSGNTIYF	TGCGCCAGCAGCTTGGCAGGCCAGAGCTCTGGAAACACCATATATTTT
TRBV6-1	NA	NA	TRBJ1-1	CATLPSGYSTEAFF	TGTGCCACCCTCCCTTCTGGGTACAGTACTGAAGCTTTCTTT
TRBV7-9	NA	NA	TRBJ1-1	CASSLALELNTEAFF	TGTGCCAGCAGCTTAGCCCTAGAGTTGAACACTGAAGCTTTCTTT
TRBV27	NA	NA	TRBJ1-2	CASSSQNTGLGAYGYTF	TGTGCCAGCAGTTCGCAAAACACAGGGTTAGGGGCCTATGGCTACACCTTC
TRBV5-4	NA	NA	TRBJ2-3	CASSLAGNQDTQYF	TGTGCCAGCAGCTTGGCAGGGAATCAAGATACGCAGTATTTT
TRBV11-1	NA	NA	TRBJ1-1	CASSLGQSRMNTEAFF	TGTGCCAGCAGCTTAGGACAGTCCCGCATGAACACTGAAGCTTTCTTT
TRBV18	NA	TRBD1	TRBJ2-3	CASSPIGTGGTDTQYF	TGTGCCAGCTCACCAATCGGGACAGGGGGCACAGATACGCAGTATTTT
TRBV6-5	few	TRBD1	TRBJ1-2	CASSYPGQGVYGYTF	TGTGCCAGCAGCTACCCCGGACAGGGGGTCTATGGCTACACCTTC
TRBV7-6	few	TRBD1	TRBJ2-2	CASSLNRGRLLTGELFF	TGTGCCAGCAGCTTGAACAGGGGACGTCTCCTTACCGGGGAGCTGTTTTTT
TRBV5-4	NA	TRBD2	TRBJ2-3	CASSLGGTSGSSTDTQYF	TGTGCCAGCAGCTTGGGTGGGACTAGCGGGTCTAGCACAGATACGCAGTATTTT
TRBV7-2	NA	TRBD1	TRBJ2-3	CASSFSMGQGTDTQYF	TGTGCCAGCAGTTTCTCGATGGGACAGGGCACAGATACGCAGTATTTT
TRBV7-2	few	TRBD2	TRBJ2-1	CASTWTSGLHNEQFF	TGTGCCAGCACCTGGACTAGCGGCCTCCACAATGAGCAGTTCTTC
TRBV7-9	few	NA	TRBJ1-4	CASSSGRVGEKLFF	TGTGCCAGCAGCTCGGGCAGGGTCGGTGAAAAACTGTTTTTT
TRBV7-9	many	NA	TRBJ1-5	CASSLAGQPNQPQHF	TGTGCCAGCAGCTTAGCGGGGCAGCCTAATCAGCCCCAGCATTTT
TRBV15	once	NA	TRBJ1-1	CATSTRKTGTEAFF	TGTGCCACCAGCACACGTAAGACTGGAACTGAAGCTTTCTTT
TRBV7-9	NA	TRBD1	TRBJ1-2	CASSLGQGSYGYTF	TGTGCCAGCAGCTTGGGACAGGGTAGCTATGGCTACACCTTC
TRBV4-1	NA	TRBD2	TRBJ2-7	CASSRRKDDSGMMAYEQYF	TGCGCCAGCAGCCGACGTAAGGATGATAGCGGGATGATGGCCTACGAGCAGTACTTC
TRBV30	once	TRBD2	TRBJ2-7	CAWSAGTSREQYF	TGTGCCTGGAGTGCCGGGACTAGCCGCGAGCAGTACTTC
TRBV19	NA	TRBD2	TRBJ2-7	CASSAGLAGGYEQYF	TGTGCCAGTAGTGCCGGACTAGCGGGAGGGTACGAGCAGTACTTC
TRBV27	NA	TRBD1	TRBJ2-7	CASSTRIQGISVQYEQYF	TGTGCCAGTTCTACCCGGATACAGGGGATATCGGTTCAGTACGAGCAGTACTTC